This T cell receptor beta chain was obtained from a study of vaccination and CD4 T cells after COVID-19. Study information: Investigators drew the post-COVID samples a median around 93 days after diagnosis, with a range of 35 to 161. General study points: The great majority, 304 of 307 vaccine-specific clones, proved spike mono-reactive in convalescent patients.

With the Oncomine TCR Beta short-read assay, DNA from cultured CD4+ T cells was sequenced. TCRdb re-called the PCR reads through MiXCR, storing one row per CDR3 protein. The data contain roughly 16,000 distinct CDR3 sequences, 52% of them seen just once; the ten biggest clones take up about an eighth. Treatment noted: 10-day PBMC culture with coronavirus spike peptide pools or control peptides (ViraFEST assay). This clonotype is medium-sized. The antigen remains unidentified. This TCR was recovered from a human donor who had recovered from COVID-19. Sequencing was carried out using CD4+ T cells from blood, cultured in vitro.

In nucleotides, the CDR3 is TGTGCCAGCAGCCCCATGCGACAGGGGACTGGGGCCAACGTCCTGACTTTC. Residues: CASSPMRQGTGANVLTF. The rearrangement uses TRBV11-3 and TRBJ2-6; 8 nucleotides line up with TRBD1. The CDR3 runs 17 residues. CDR1 is SGHNT and CDR2 is YENEEA in the germline V gene. Losses at the gene ends were 5 bases for V and 2 bases for J; bases not matched to a gene: 8.